The source of this TCR beta chain is a study of beta chain features in type 1 diabetes. Since all of the isolated RNA was reverse transcribed, expressed TCRB transcripts were what got sequenced. The protocol was immunoSEQ multiplex PCR, while the TCRdb copy is restricted to in-frame clones and leaves out a portion. The sample yields more than 120,000 clones, about 13% seen once. Trimming pared 1 base from V and 0 bases from J, leaving 7 bases between. The CDR3 sequence is 14 residues long. Germline lookup yields CDR1 SGHDN and CDR2 FVKESK. In its sample, this clone was seen many times. The antigen is undetermined. Regarding the study as a whole: Patients with Type 1 diabetes showed moderately but significantly shorter TCRB CDR3s in all four CD4+ subsets.

The origin of this receptor is a young man with type 1 diabetes. The sequencing input was central memory CD4+ T cells from blood. This chain joins TRBV14 and TRBJ2-7, with no clear D. CDR3 protein: CASSQAPSSYEQYF. The CDR3 DNA is TGTGCCAGCAGCCAAGCGCCTAGCTCCTACGAGCAGTACTTC. The full variable domain, completed using reference TRBV14 and TRBJ2-7, is EAGVTQFPSHSVIEKGQTVTLRCDPISGHDNLYWYRRVMGKEIKFLLHFVKESKQDESGMPNNRFLAERTGGTYSTLKVQPAELEDSGVYFCASSQAPSSYEQYFGPGTRLTVT.